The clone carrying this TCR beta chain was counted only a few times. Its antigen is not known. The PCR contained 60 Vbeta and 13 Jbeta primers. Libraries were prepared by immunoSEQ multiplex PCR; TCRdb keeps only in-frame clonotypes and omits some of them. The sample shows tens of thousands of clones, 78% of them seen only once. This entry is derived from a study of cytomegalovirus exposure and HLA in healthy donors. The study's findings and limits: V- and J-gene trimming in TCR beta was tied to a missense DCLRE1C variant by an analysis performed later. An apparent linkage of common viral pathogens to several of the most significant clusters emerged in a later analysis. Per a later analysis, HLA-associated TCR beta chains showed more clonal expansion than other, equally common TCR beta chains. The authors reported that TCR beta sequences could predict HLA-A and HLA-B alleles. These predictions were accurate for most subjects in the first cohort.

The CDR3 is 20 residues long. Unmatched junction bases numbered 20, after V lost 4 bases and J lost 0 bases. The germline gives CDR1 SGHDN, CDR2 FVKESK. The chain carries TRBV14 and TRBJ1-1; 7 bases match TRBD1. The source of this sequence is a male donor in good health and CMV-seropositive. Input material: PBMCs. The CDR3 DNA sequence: TGTGCCAGCAGCCCCCTAAGGGTGGGTTCGGACAGGCTAATGAACACTGAAGCTTTCTTT. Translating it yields CASSPLRVGSDRLMNTEAFF. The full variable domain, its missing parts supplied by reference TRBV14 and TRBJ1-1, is EAGVTQFPSHSVIEKGQTVTLRCDPISGHDNLYWYRRVMGKEIKFLLHFVKESKQDESGMPNNRFLAERTGGTYSTLKVQPAELEDSGVYFCASSPLRVGSDRLMNTEAFFGQGTRLTVV.